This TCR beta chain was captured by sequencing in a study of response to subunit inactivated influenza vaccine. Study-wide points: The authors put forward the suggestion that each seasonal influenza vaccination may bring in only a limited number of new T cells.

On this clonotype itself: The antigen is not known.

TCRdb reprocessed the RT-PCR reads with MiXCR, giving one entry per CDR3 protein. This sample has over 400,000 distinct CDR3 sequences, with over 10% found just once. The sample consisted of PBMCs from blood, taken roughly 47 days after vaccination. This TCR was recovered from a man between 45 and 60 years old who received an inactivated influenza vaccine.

In nucleotides, the CDR3 is TGTGCCAGCCGTCCCAGCCGGGACAAGCAAGAGACCCAGTACTTC. It codes for CASRPSRDKQETQYF. This chain connects TRBV12-3 or TRBV12-4 to TRBJ2-5; a weak D match, TRBD1 (6 bases). V lost 8 bases and J 2 bases, leaving 18 bases between the germline ends. The CDR3 is made up of 15 amino acids.